This TCR beta chain was found in a study of cytomegalovirus exposure and HLA in healthy donors (dated by TCRdb to 2015 to 2018). Study-level background: An earlier analysis of approximately 640 of the donors reported 250 to 350 Gb of sequence data and 117 million unique TCR beta sequences from around 200 million T cells. About 280 gigabases of sequencing data and approximately 93 million unique TCR sequences were included in an early release covering about 700 HLA-typed donors. The genetic ancestry cluster associated with self-reported Caucasian donors included about 81% of the roughly 400 genotyped donors. The study aimed to test whether cataloging public T cell receptors could reveal signatures of past pathogen exposure. The study used immunosequencing to profile the T cell repertoires of approximately 650 subjects and linked those repertoires to cytomegalovirus serostatus. Along with the roughly 670-subject first cohort, a separate validation cohort of around 110 different subjects was used. To predict cytomegalovirus infection status, the study brought together high-throughput TCR immunosequencing, statistical association of individual TCRs with disease status, and machine learning. To study patterns of TCR occurrence, a later analysis re-analyzed previously published TCR beta repertoires from 650 to 750 donors and added high-resolution HLA genotyping. In the later analysis, no new phenotypic data were used to find candidate immune exposures; instead, reliance was placed on TCR beta sequences and their occurrence across donors. An earlier analysis of 587 of the donors used high-throughput TCR beta sequencing to judge whether each TCR beta V gene segment behaved as functional or pseudogenic. Alongside the repertoire data, information on donor age, sex, ethnicity and CMV serostatus was compiled. A later genetic analysis used genome-wide SNP genotypes for 398 of the 666 donors, treating that subset as a discovery cohort. All discovery cohort repertoires had been generated using a single sequencing platform. Class I and class II HLA loci were covered by the typing at four-digit resolution. The number of typed donors differed by locus: about 629-640 for A, B, C, DRB1 and DQB1; 500 to 550 for DQA1; over 600 for DPA1; and some 470 for DPB1. About 5 DR-DQ haplotypes were handled as single units for association and clustering, since linkage in the cohort was strong. On average, about 200,000 unique TCR beta nucleotide sequences were sequenced per donor among a few hundred genotyped donors of the cohort, with approximately 18% of those sequences being non-productive.

About this clone: The antigen it binds to is not known. Within one base of it there is no much larger clone, and no base qualities were kept.

Libraries came from the immunoSEQ multiplex PCR assay. A mixture of 60 forward primers for TCR Vbeta segments and 13 reverse primers for TCR Jbeta segments was used in the multiplex PCR. The CDR3 region of rearranged TCR beta genes was amplified from genomic DNA by a multiplex PCR assay. The amplified TCR beta libraries were sequenced on the Illumina HiSeq System as 87-base-pair reads. In the authors' own workflow: Across the 640 or so repertoires, a later analysis counted tens of millions of unique TCR beta chains, around 10 million of which were shared by at least two donors. To remove PCR and sequencing errors, raw reads were error-corrected and collapsed into unique sequences using a nearest-neighbor algorithm that merged closely related sequences. Alignment of CDR3 sequences to IMGT reference sequences was used to assign V, D and J gene segments. For a sequence to be retained, at least a six-nucleotide match to both a V gene segment and a J gene segment was required. A rearrangement was called productive if the CDR3 had no stop codons and remained in frame with V and J, and every other rearrangement was called non-productive. Following IMGT convention, CDR3 was defined as the stretch from the second conserved V-encoded cysteine to the conserved J-encoded phenylalanine. In an earlier analysis of around 540 of the donors, sequences lacking an unambiguous match to a single V gene segment were excluded. An earlier analysis of several hundred of the donors classified V segments as functional when productive rearrangements were above 56.7% and as segregating when the standard deviation between donors was above 5%. A statistical classification framework was built to diagnose cytomegalovirus status from the catalog of TCR beta chain sequences. V and J gene assignment, in a later analysis, came from comparing TCR nucleotide sequences with IMGT/GENE-DB human TR gene sequences. The TCRdist pipeline was used in a later analysis to assign CDR3 sequences and most-parsimonious VDJ recombination scenarios. In a later analysis, every TCR beta chain was defined by the combination of its CDR3 amino acid sequence and its V-gene family, and reads without a unique V-gene family were dropped. To address suspected cross-contamination and a sequencing artifact, a later analysis removed 550 to 750 highly shared, low-generation-probability nucleotide sequences. A later analysis calculated a clonal expansion index for each public chain from normalized within-repertoire ranks of inferred template counts. Generation probabilities in a later analysis came from a VDJ recombination model fitted to out-of-frame rearrangements, and those results were checked against IGoR. In a later analysis, hypergeometric tests were used to score TCR-TCR, TCR-HLA and TCR-CMV co-occurrence, with a repertoire-size bias correction applied to TCR pairs. To estimate false discovery rates, a later analysis permuted the HLA or CMV assignments 20 times. A later analysis grouped co-occurring TCRs with DBSCAN, adding TCRdist sequence similarity when clustering within HLA-allele-positive subsets. Repertoires with fewer than 30,000 or more than 120,000 public chains, plus five repertoires with anomalous nucleotide sharing, were excluded from co-occurrence clustering. The table comes from immuneACCESS by way of TCRdb, which keeps in-frame sequences with V and J called. Part of the clones is missing from these tables; in studies checked, under half for an unresolved V gene and the rest for unknown reasons. V and J calls and clone size come straight from that table; D and trimming were deduced from the DNA. The sample table holds around 97,000 clones, of which roughly 76% were seen once. More than 3% of the sample comes from the top ten.

Here is what the overall study found, with its caveats: Strong co-occurrence of HLA alleles, especially DR and DQ, made assigning TCR associations to individual alleles difficult. HLA typing was unavailable for some donors at each locus, so association tests used only the typed subset. Most TCR sequences were seen in very few donors, while some public TCRs were found in many individuals. The presence/absence analyses assumed that sequencing depth was roughly uniform across donors, and that assumption may not be true. Because the 87-base-pair reads could not distinguish some IMGT-functional V segments, including TRBV6-2 and TRBV6-3, those segments were excluded. Because counts were too low, some 16 rarely observed V segments, including chromosome 9 orphons, were excluded from the earlier analysis of 587 of the donors. A total of fewer than 200 TCR beta chains were listed by the study as associated with cytomegalovirus. The sequencing pipeline was judged likely to have produced a cluster of highly shared sequence variants as a technical artifact. In a later analysis, most CMV-associated TCR beta chains were found to appear HLA-restricted, with HLA associations seemingly driven largely by CMV exposure. A few of the identified cytomegalovirus-associated TCR beta chains were confirmed in vitro to be specific for cytomegalovirus antigens. The classifier was reported to diagnose cytomegalovirus status with high specificity and sensitivity in both the original cohort and the validation cohort. Linkage disequilibrium might explain the correlated functional status among segregating V segments, but an unknown experimental factor could not be excluded. A further reported finding was that TCR beta sequences accurately predicted the HLA-A and HLA-B alleles for most subjects in the first cohort. Only TCR beta chains were sequenced in this cohort, and the absence of alpha or paired-chain data limited detectable features. Compared with equally common non-associated chains, HLA-associated TCR beta chains in a later analysis were more clonally expanded and had lower generation probabilities. Compared with the approximately 720-donor mean, donors in an Asian-associated ancestry cluster had fewer N-insertions in productive TCRs, according to a later genetic analysis. For the cohort, immune exposure information was limited to CMV serostatus. In an earlier analysis of 587 of the donors, most TCR beta V segments appeared in productive rearrangements about 87% or about 30% of the time, broadly matching IMGT annotations. V-gene and J-gene trimming of TCR beta chains was associated with a missense DCLRE1C variant in a later genetic analysis, and the association was replicated in an independent cohort. According to a later analysis, TCR association rates differed among HLA loci, with DRB1 alleles showing the most associated TCRs and HLA-C alleles showing the fewest. Several of the top co-occurrence clusters appeared to be linked to parvovirus B19, influenza, CMV and Epstein-Barr virus, according to a later analysis. A later analysis associated around 16,000 TCR beta sequences with specific HLA alleles at a false discovery rate of 0.05. The authors suggested that the approach could potentially be generalized to other disease states and immunological phenotypes.

The cohort consisted of approximately 670 healthy bone marrow donors. All cohort members were sampled while nominally healthy, although unrecorded immune exposures were likely present. The donor tested CMV seronegative and was one of the 352 seronegative cohort members. Each donor provided a peripheral blood sample, and peripheral blood mononuclear cells were used for TCR beta sequencing. The Qiagen DNeasy Blood Extraction Kit was used to extract genomic DNA from the blood cell samples. Trimming removed 3 bases from V and 5 bases from J; the gene matches leave 6 bases unexplained. The CDR3, cysteine through phenylalanine, is 14 amino acids long. Only the CDR3 part of the read is kept: 42 bases, read in frame from the first base. CDR1 and CDR2 are drawn from the germline V gene: KGHSH, LQKENI.

What was sequenced was PBMCs. The chain couples TRBV18 to TRBJ2-5, with 7 central nucleotides matching TRBD1. This TCR was recovered from a middle-aged man in good health and CMV-seronegative. The CDR3 reads as follows: CASSPPGQKETQYF. The sequenced DNA is TGTGCCAGCTCACCCCCGGGACAGAAGGAGACCCAGTACTTC.